The clone carrying this T cell receptor (beta chain) was counted once. What it binds is unknown. This sample stems from a study of cytomegalovirus exposure and HLA in healthy donors. Study in general: HLA-typed donors were the source of about 90 million unique TCRs held in an early data release. Study-wide findings and caveats: More than 150 TCR beta chains were listed as cytomegalovirus-associated. Versus the approximately 700-donor mean, an Asian-associated ancestry cluster reportedly showed fewer N-insertions in a later analysis.

The PCR used 60 Vbeta and 13 Jbeta primers. TCRdb keeps only in-frame clones here, not all; method: immunoSEQ multiplex PCR. The repertoire consists of about 90,000 clones, with 70% to 80% occurring once and the leading ten covering more than 20%. This sequence was found in a man younger than 45 in good health and CMV-seropositive. Specimen: PBMCs.

CDR3 sequence: CASSLVAPGDDEQFF. DNA for the CDR3: TGCGCCAGCAGCTTGGTCGCGCCAGGGGACGATGAGCAGTTCTTC. V gene TRBV5-1 combines with J gene TRBJ2-1; the D gene is possibly TRBD1 (6 bases). CDR3 length equals 15 residues. CDR1 is SGHRS and CDR2 is YFSETQ in the germline V gene. Trimming stripped 0 bases from V and 8 bases from J, with 15 bases between. Full variable domain (outside the CDR3, taken from reference TRBV5-1 and TRBJ2-1): KAGVTQTPRYLIKTRGQQVTLSCSPISGHRSVSWYQQTPGQGLQFLFEYFSETQRNKGNFPGRFSGRQFSNSRSEMNVSTLELGDSALYLCASSLVAPGDDEQFFGPGTRLTVL.